What follows are 30 T cell receptor beta chains derived from one specimen sequenced in a study of blood T cell repertoires in COVID-19. Some clones are missing from TCRdb's copy, which holds only in-frame ones; the method was immunoSEQ multiplex PCR. The sample carries roughly 300,000 clones, 65% to 85% recorded once. What was sequenced was peripheral blood. These receptors were collected from a human donor with COVID-19, enrolled during active disease. The donor label of this sample is uncertain.

The chain employs TRBV19 and TRBJ2-5; 10 bases agree with TRBD2. This CDR3 has 14 residues. Germline values: CDR1 LNHDA, CDR2 SQIVND (reference sequence). The V gene end was trimmed by 7 bases and the J gene end by 10 bases; junction bases not matched to a gene: 12. CDR3 region: CASNPSAGGPLQYF. The CDR3 DNA follows: TGTGCCAGTAATCCCTCAGCGGGAGGGCCGCTCCAGTACTTC.

The V gene is TRBV3-1 (or the pseudogene TRBV3-2), the J gene TRBJ1-1; the D is unclear. With 1 base removed from V and 5 bases from J, the gap between germline ends came to 11 bases. This CDR3 spans 14 amino acids. The germline gives CDR1 LGHDT, CDR2 YNNKEL (reference sequence). In DNA, the CDR3 is TGTGCCAGCAGCCAAGTCCCTAGAGGAACTGAAGCTTTCTTT. Protein product: CASSQVPRGTEAFF.

This chain uses TRBV10-1 with TRBJ2-7, with 10 bases lining up with TRBD1. In germline, CDR1 is WNHNN, CDR2 SYGVQD (reference sequence). The CDR3 runs to 16 residues. V gave up 6 bases and J gave up 2 bases; unmatched junction bases: 10. In nucleotides, the CDR3 is TGCGCCAGCAGCCCCCGGGTAGGGACAGGGGCCTACGAGCAGTACTTC. Translation gives CASSPRVGTGAYEQYF.

The genes are TRBV5-1 and TRBJ2-7; 10 nucleotides agree with TRBD2. This CDR3 is built from 16 residues. CDR1 and CDR2 (germline): SGHRS, YFSETQ. J gave up 0 bases and V 0 bases, and 3 bases lay outside the gene matches. CDR3 protein: CASSLAPSGSSYEQYF. CDR3 sequence (DNA): TGCGCCAGCAGCTTGGCGCCTAGCGGGAGCTCCTACGAGCAGTACTTC.

This chain joins TRBV12-3 or TRBV12-4 and TRBJ1-2; 7 bases agree with TRBD1. CDR3 length equals 12 residues. Unmatched junction bases numbered 0, after V lost 4 bases and J lost 4 bases. Here the CDR3 reads CASSYRGYGYTF. CDR3 sequence (DNA): TGTGCCAGCAGTTACAGGGGCTATGGCTACACCTTC.

The rearrangement links TRBV7-3 to TRBJ2-2, with 8 positions matching TRBD2. Germline lookup yields CDR1 SGHTA and CDR2 FQGTGA. The CDR3 sequence is 20 residues long. V lost 4 bases, J lost 1 base, and 17 bases stayed unmatched. CDR3 loop: CASSSRGSSGIGRNTGELFF. Here the CDR3 DNA reads TGTGCCAGCAGCTCTCGGGGAAGTAGCGGGATCGGTCGGAACACCGGGGAGCTGTTTTTT. Together with reference TRBV7-3 and TRBJ2-2, the CDR3 gives the full variable domain: GAGVSQTPSNKVTEKGKYVELRCDPISGHTALYWYRQSLGQGPEFLIYFQGTGAADDSGLPNDRFFAVRPEGSVSTLKIQRTERGDSAVYLCASSSRGSSGIGRNTGELFFGEGSRLTVL.

The chain carries TRBV10-3 and TRBJ2-3, with 8 nucleotides matching TRBD1. Germline V gene data show CDR1 as ENHRY and CDR2 as SYGVKD. The J segment lost 2 bases and the V segment lost 4 bases, leaving 8 bases of the junction unmatched. There are 16 residues in the CDR3. The CDR3: CAISANRQGNTDTQYF. The CDR3 nucleotides read TGTGCCATCAGTGCCAATCGACAGGGGAACACAGATACGCAGTATTTT.

This chain uses TRBV2 with TRBJ2-1, with 10 positions matching TRBD2. With V trimmed by 7 bases and J by 0 bases, 12 bases remained unmatched. This CDR3 is 18 amino acids long. Germline CDR1 SNHLY, CDR2 FYNNEI. The CDR3 region is CASTSPGLAESSYNEQFF. CDR3 in DNA: TGTGCCAGCACTTCCCCCGGACTAGCGGAGAGCTCCTACAATGAGCAGTTCTTC.

The chain recombines TRBV28 with TRBJ1-2; no firm D call. The CDR3 has 14 amino acids. In germline, CDR1 is MDHEN, CDR2 SYDVKM. V was shortened by 7 bases and J by 4 bases, with 16 bases between the two germline ends. This CDR3 reads CASTTNSLGYGYTF. DNA for the CDR3: TGTGCCAGCACCACTAACTCGCTGGGCTATGGCTACACCTTC.

CDR3 loop: CASSLDGQSSEKLFF. For the CDR3, the DNA is TGCGCCAGCAGCTTGGATGGACAGTCTAGCGAAAAACTGTTTTTT. This chain uses TRBV5-1 with TRBJ1-4, with a possible D match to TRBD1 (6 bases). The ends were cut back, 0 bases at V and 8 bases at J, with 14 bases in the middle. Per germline, CDR1 SGHRS and CDR2 YFSETQ. The CDR3 totals 15 residues.

This clone was counted once. The chain carries TRBV5-6 and TRBJ2-7; TRBD2 matches at 14 bases. This CDR3 has 18 residues. V lost 3 bases, J lost 0 bases, and 8 bases stayed unmatched. Germline CDR1 reads SGHDT; CDR2 reads YYEEEE. This CDR3 is CASSSIPGLAGDSYEQYF. CDR3 coding DNA: TGTGCCAGCAGCTCAATTCCGGGACTAGCGGGAGACTCCTACGAGCAGTACTTC.

The chain uses TRBV5-1 and TRBJ1-1; D may be TRBD1 (5 bases). CDR1 and CDR2 from the germline V gene are SGHRS and YFSETQ. Trimming cost V 4 bases and J 4 bases, with 17 bases left between them. The CDR3 covers 15 residues. The CDR3 bases are TGCGCCAGCAGCCCGGAGGGAGGGGTGCGCACTGAAGCTTTCTTT. Its translation: CASSPEGGVRTEAFF.

The chain couples TRBV15 to TRBJ1-2; no clear D gene. Trimming cost V 0 bases and J 8 bases, with 10 bases left between them. Germline V gene sequence: CDR1 LNHNV, CDR2 YYDKDF (reference sequence). The CDR3 loop spans 13 amino acids. The CDR3 region is CATSRDTVWGYTF. The CDR3 coding sequence is TGTGCCACCAGCAGAGACACGGTATGGGGCTACACCTTC.

The rearrangement uses TRBV6-1 and TRBJ2-2; 7 nucleotides align to TRBD1. V shed 6 bases and J 0 bases; nucleotides not matched to a gene: 4. The CDR3 is made up of 15 amino acids. Germline CDR1 is MNHNS and CDR2 is SASEGT. The CDR3 DNA reads TGTGCCAGCAGACGACAGGGCCCGAACACCGGGGAGCTGTTTTTT. Its protein is CASRRQGPNTGELFF.

This clone has only one observation. CDR3 amino acids: CASSPRLGLDYEQYF. CDR3 nucleotides: TGTGCCAGCAGCCCCCGACTGGGACTGGATTACGAGCAGTACTTC. The chain carries TRBV9 and TRBJ2-7; D might be TRBD2 (6 bases). Germline-derived CDR1 and CDR2 are SGDLS and YYNGEE. V was shortened by 4 bases and J by 4 bases, with 18 bases between the two germline ends. The CDR3 extends over 15 amino acids.

The V call is TRBV21-1, the J call TRBJ1-1; the table names TRBD1, a call not compared with the DNA. TRBV21-1 is deemed a pseudogene. The CDR3 runs 16 residues. CDR3 DNA: TGTGCCAGCAGCAAAGCCCCAGCCGCCCTACAGGGGGAAGCTTTCTTT. Amino acid sequence: CASSKAPAALQGEAFF.

The chain has TRBV27 and TRBJ1-5, with 7 bases lining up with TRBD1. The length of the CDR3 is 13 residues. V was pared by 6 bases and J by 5 bases, with 4 bases of the junction left unmatched. Germline CDR1 is MNHEY and CDR2 is SMNVEV (reference sequence). This chain's CDR3 is CASSRDRYQPQHF. As DNA, the CDR3 is TGTGCCAGCAGCAGGGACAGATATCAGCCCCAGCATTTT.

The V gene is TRBV19, the J gene TRBJ2-2; TRBD2 is a possible D gene (6 bases). This CDR3 has 15 residues. Trimming removed 5 bases from V and 8 bases from J, with 18 bases in between. Germline CDR1 is LNHDA and CDR2 is SQIVND (reference sequence). CDR3 protein: CASSPWTTARGELFF. CDR3 coding DNA: TGTGCCAGTAGTCCATGGACTACCGCGAGAGGGGAGCTGTTTTTT.

V usage is TRBV9 and J usage is TRBJ1-3; the D gene is possibly TRBD1 (5 bases). This CDR3 has 17 amino acids. CDR1 SGDLS and CDR2 YYNGEE come from the germline V gene. Trimming pared 3 bases from V and 0 bases from J, leaving 16 bases between. The DNA of the CDR3 is TGTGCCAGCAGCGAGGAGGGGACGGCGTACTCTGGAAACACCATATATTTT. This gives the protein CASSEEGTAYSGNTIYF. The full variable domain, rest sourced from reference TRBV9 and TRBJ1-3, is DSGVTQTPKHLITATGQRVTLRCSPRSGDLSVYWYQQSLDQGLQFLIQYYNGEERAKGNILERFSAQQFPDLHSELNLSSLELGDSALYFCASSEEGTAYSGNTIYFGEGSWLTVV.

The J gene is TRBJ2-5, the V gene TRBV10-2, with a weak D call TRBD2 (5 bases). Germline V lookup: CDR1 WSHSY, CDR2 SAAADI. CDR3 size: 11 residues. V was pared by 7 bases and J by 5 bases, with 8 bases between. The CDR3, as DNA: TGCGCCAGCAAGACGGGGGAGACCCAGTACTTC. The encoded protein is CASKTGETQYF.

V is TRBV6-5 and J is TRBJ2-1; TRBD2 matches at 7 bases. Trimming cost V 10 bases and J 8 bases; bases outside gene matches: 17. Germline CDR1 reads MNHEY; CDR2 reads SVGAGI. This CDR3 is 15 amino acids long. The CDR3 sequence: CATRSSAGETDEQFF. CDR3 nucleotides: TGTGCCACGCGAAGCAGTGCGGGAGAAACAGATGAGCAGTTCTTC.

The genes are TRBV29-1 and TRBJ1-1; a weak D match, TRBD1 (6 bases). The CDR3 spans 15 residues. Germline lookup yields CDR1 SQVTM and CDR2 ANQGSEA. Trimming removed 7 bases at V and 3 bases at J, with 21 bases between. CDR3 loop: CSARGRGGGDTEAFF. The CDR3 DNA sequence: TGCAGCGCTAGGGGGAGGGGCGGAGGGGACACTGAAGCTTTCTTT.

The V call is TRBV10-2, the J call TRBJ2-1, with a weak D call TRBD2 (5 bases). V lost 0 bases and J 9 bases, leaving 9 bases between the germline ends. CDR1 WSHSY and CDR2 SAAADI come from the germline V gene. The CDR3 has 13 amino acids. The CDR3 region has the DNA TGCGCCAGCAGTGAGTCTTTAAGCGGTGAGCAGTTCTTC. This sequence encodes CASSESLSGEQFF.

The chain recombines TRBV25-1 with TRBJ1-1; 9 bases agree with TRBD1. Unmatched junction bases numbered 9, after V lost 3 bases and J lost 4 bases. The germline V gene has CDR1 MGHDK and CDR2 SYGVNS. The CDR3 totals 16 residues. This CDR3 reads CASSDDRGTLITEAFF. For the CDR3, the DNA is TGTGCCAGCAGTGACGACAGGGGGACCTTGATCACTGAAGCTTTCTTT.

The rearrangement uses TRBV3-1 (or the pseudogene TRBV3-2) and TRBJ2-2, with D maybe TRBD1 (6 bases). V lost 3 bases, J lost 5 bases, and 16 bases lay in between. Germline V lookup: CDR1 LGHDT, CDR2 YNNKEL (reference sequence). This CDR3 has 16 amino acids. In DNA form, the CDR3 reads TGTGCCAGCAGCCACGGTGGACAGCGACGGACCGGGGAGCTGTTTTTT. It codes for CASSHGGQRRTGELFF.

The chain joins TRBV2 to TRBJ2-1, with D uncertain. The length of the CDR3 is 13 residues. Deletions cut 6 bases from V and 3 bases from J, with 9 bases between. CDR1 and CDR2 from the germline V gene are SNHLY and FYNNEI. The CDR3 sequence: CASSLGFYNEQFF. The DNA of the CDR3 is TGTGCCAGCAGCCTAGGTTTCTACAATGAGCAGTTCTTC.

This clone appeared once. This chain connects TRBV18 to TRBJ1-1; 8 nucleotides match TRBD1. Trimming removed 9 bases from V and 1 base from J; junction bases left unmatched: 4. The germline gives CDR1 KGHSH, CDR2 LQKENI. The CDR3 extends over 13 amino acids. CDR3 protein: CASLDRENTEAFF. The CDR3 bases are TGTGCCAGTCTGGACAGGGAGAACACTGAAGCTTTCTTT. Using reference TRBV18 and TRBJ1-1 for the parts outside the CDR3, the full variable domain is NAGVMQNPRHLVRRRGQEARLRCSPMKGHSHVYWYRQLPEEGLKFMVYLQKENIIDESGMPKERFSAEFPKEGPSILRIQQVVRGDSAAYFCASLDRENTEAFFGQGTRLTVV.

V usage is TRBV9 and J usage is TRBJ2-4, with D possibly matching TRBD1 (5 bases). Looked up from germline, CDR1 is SGDLS and CDR2 is YYNGEE. Trimming cost V 6 bases and J 8 bases, with 18 bases left between them. The CDR3 covers 14 residues. The CDR3 DNA reads TGTGCCAGCACCCCCCAGGGCCTTGACGACATTCAGTACTTC. Translation gives CASTPQGLDDIQYF. Using reference TRBV9 and TRBJ2-4 for the parts outside the CDR3, the full variable domain is DSGVTQTPKHLITATGQRVTLRCSPRSGDLSVYWYQQSLDQGLQFLIQYYNGEERAKGNILERFSAQQFPDLHSELNLSSLELGDSALYFCASTPQGLDDIQYFGAGTRLSVL.

This chain links TRBV11-2 with TRBJ1-2; 10 bases match TRBD1. This CDR3 region has 15 residues. The trim removed 5 bases at V and 4 bases at J, leaving 7 bases unmatched. Germline CDR1 SGHAT, CDR2 FQNNGV. This CDR3 reads CASSPQGTGAYGYTF. The CDR3 bases are TGTGCCAGCAGCCCCCAGGGGACAGGGGCCTATGGCTACACCTTC. Drawing the rest from reference TRBV11-2 and TRBJ1-2, the complete variable domain is EAGVAQSPRYKIIEKRQSVAFWCNPISGHATLYWYQQILGQGPKLLIQFQNNGVVDDSQLPKDRFSAERLKGVDSTLKIQPAKLEDSAVYLCASSPQGTGAYGYTFGSGTRLTVV.

The V and J genes are TRBV5-1 and TRBJ2-1, with D possibly matching TRBD1 (6 bases). From germline, CDR1 is SGHRS and CDR2 YFSETQ. Deletions cut 0 bases from V and 15 bases from J, with 13 bases between. CDR3 length: 12 residues. CDR3 loop: CASSLEAQGLFF. DNA for the CDR3: TGCGCCAGCAGCTTGGAAGCCCAGGGGTTGTTCTTC.